This T cell receptor (beta chain) derives from a study of shared clonotypes between healthy human individuals. General study points: Clonotype sharing among the donors was expected to vary with sequencing depth.

On this clone itself: Its antigen is still unknown.

The assay was carried out at the deep level. Here immunoSEQ multiplex PCR was the method, and the copy in TCRdb shows in-frame clones only, minus some. The sample has 450,000 to 650,000 clones, roughly 79% seen once. HIV-negative, healthy adults without recent acute infections or vaccinations were the donors. The germline V gene has CDR1 SQVTM and CDR2 ANQGSEA. This CDR3 is built from 10 residues. V lost 2 bases to trimming and J lost 5 bases, with 3 bases between them. The chain employs TRBV29-1 and TRBJ2-5; D is unresolved. The sequence was obtained from a woman between 40 and 55 years old in good health. Some clones in this sample may be carry-over from other donors' samples. Sample: PBMCs. CDR3 DNA: TGCAGCGTTGAATTGGAGACCCAGTACTTC. This sequence encodes CSVELETQYF.